This TCR beta chain appears in the sequencing data of a study of early T cells in non-severe SARS-CoV-2 infection. As for the study in general: From unsorted whole blood, bulk RNA was sequenced, and the chains remained unpaired.

Researchers attached unique molecular identifiers to individual cDNA molecules. Each CDR3 protein is one row after TCRdb ran MiXCR on the 5' RACE reads. The repertoire holds around 63,000 distinct CDR3 sequences, with more than 8% as singletons. Whole-study findings and limits: VDJdb matches were skewed toward anti-spike CD8 T cell responses.

Note on this clonotype: As yet, its antigen is unknown.

The CDR3 consists of 16 residues. The V and J ends lost 7 bases and 4 bases respectively, with 24 bases between them. Germline V gives CDR1 SQVTM, CDR2 ANQGSEA. The sequenced sample was whole blood, obtained at baseline. This TCR was recovered from an adult who was a healthcare worker with PCR-confirmed SARS-CoV-2 infection or an uninfected control (not recorded which). This chain links TRBV29-1 with TRBJ2-3, with a possible D match to TRBD1 (5 bases). The CDR3, as DNA: TGCAGCGCGCCCCTGGGGCAGGGCGGATCTTCAGATACGCAGTATTTT. The encoded protein is CSAPLGQGGSSDTQYF.